This T cell receptor (beta chain) was identified during a study of radiation and T cells in renal cell carcinoma. Time point of the sample: blood 4 weeks post-SBRT, at nephrectomy. Treatment defined: 15 Gy SBRT to primary tumor, nephrectomy 4 weeks later. Only in-frame clones appear in the TCRdb table, and some are missing; sequencing was by immunoSEQ multiplex PCR. This sample carries around 74,000 clones, 70% to 90% of them seen once, and the ten largest clones take under 2.5%. After removal of 8 bases from V and 3 bases from J, the junction contained 12 bases not matched to a gene. The CDR3 is 16 residues long. The V gene's germline CDR1 is SGHNT and CDR2 YENEEA.

The chain combines TRBV11-3 with TRBJ2-3; 9 bases map to TRBD2. The source of this sequence is a woman aged 55-70 years with renal cell carcinoma. Sequenced material: blood, taken from a patient whose treatment included radiotherapy and nephrectomy. In DNA, the CDR3 is TGTGCCAGCTCCTCGGGGCCAGCGGGGGGAACAGATACGCAGTATTTT. Its translation: CASSSGPAGGTDTQYF.